The rows below give T cell receptor beta chains drawn from one sample of a study of blood T cells in healthy people across ages. TCRdb processed the 5' RACE reads anew with MiXCR; each CDR3 protein has one entry. The sample holds hundreds of thousands of distinct CDR3 sequences; about 53% are singletons and the top ten take approximately 40%. Sequencing input: blood. Receptor source: a man aged 55 to 69 in good health. The conserved cysteine and the conserved F or W are not part of the CDR3 here. Clone sizes are given selectively: once, few, many, or a class where the clone is expanded.

j_gene | v_gene | abundance | CDR3aa
TRBJ2-2 | TRBV28 | NA | ASRKGGDVGELF
TRBJ1-1 | TRBV5-1 | NA | ASSWGWGMNTEAF
TRBJ2-7 | TRBV27 | few | ASSLFGTDTYEQY
TRBJ1-2 | TRBV20-1 | few | SAETGKSQGGYT
TRBJ2-7 | TRBV27 | NA | ASSLVGGWSSYEQY
TRBJ2-5 | TRBV20-1 | NA | SATGTSSPQETQY
TRBJ1-4 | TRBV4-2 | NA | ASSQDQGAGGNEKLF
TRBJ2-5 | TRBV11-3 | NA | ASSLGVQREVETQY
TRBJ2-3 | TRBV5-1 | NA | ASSGRLAGSPTDTQY
NA | TRBV6-5 | NA | ASSYSASGGCEQY
TRBJ1-1 | TRBV12-3/TRBV12-4 | NA | ASSHDRGQITEAF
TRBJ1-4 | TRBV21-1 | NA | ASSKDSVCEKLF
TRBJ2-5 | TRBV20-1 | NA | SASPTGRGLLTVFQETQY
TRBJ2-7 | TRBV2 | NA | ASSIEGARTYEQY
TRBJ1-6 | TRBV20-1 | NA | SARPTGQGRNSPLH
TRBJ2-1 | TRBV5-1 | few | ASSPGLAVHNEQF
NA | TRBV20-1 | few | SAFRIAGSQETQY
TRBJ2-5 | TRBV29-1 | few | SVEQAGGTGETQY
TRBJ1-5 | TRBV4-1 | few | ASSQGNTAGGNQPQH
TRBJ2-7 | TRBV20-1 | NA | SARDEGQGRPYEQY
TRBJ2-7 | TRBV20-1 | NA | SASSGIGEQY
TRBJ2-7 | TRBV5-4 | NA | ASSLLGGGTTYEQY
TRBJ1-6 | TRBV5-5 | NA | ASSLGGQGGRSPLH
TRBJ2-5 | TRBV6-1 | NA | ASSEAGGGGKETQY
NA | TRBV10-2 | once | ASSEPSGGETQY
TRBJ1-6 | TRBV25-1 | few | ASSQTGTPNYNSPLH
TRBJ1-2 | TRBV18 | NA | ASSPPSSGTLWYT
TRBJ2-3 | TRBV20-1 | NA | SARFGGGGSTDTQY